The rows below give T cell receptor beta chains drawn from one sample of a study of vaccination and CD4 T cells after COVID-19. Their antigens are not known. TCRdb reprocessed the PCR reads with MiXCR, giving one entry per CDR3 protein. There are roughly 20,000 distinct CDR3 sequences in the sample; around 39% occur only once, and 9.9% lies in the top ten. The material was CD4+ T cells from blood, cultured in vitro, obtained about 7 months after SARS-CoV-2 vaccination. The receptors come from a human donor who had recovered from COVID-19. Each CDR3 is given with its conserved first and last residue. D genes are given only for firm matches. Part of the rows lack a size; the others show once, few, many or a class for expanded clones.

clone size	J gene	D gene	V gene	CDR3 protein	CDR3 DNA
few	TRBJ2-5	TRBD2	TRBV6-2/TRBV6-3	CASSLLAGVAETQYF	TGTGCCAGCAGCCTTCTAGCGGGAGTGGCAGAGACCCAGTACTTC
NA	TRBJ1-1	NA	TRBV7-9	CASSPPGRAEAFF	TGTGCCAGCAGCCCACCAGGGCGGGCTGAAGCTTTCTTT
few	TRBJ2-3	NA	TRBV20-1	CSARDQVGTDTQYF	TGCAGTGCTAGAGATCAGGTGGGCACAGATACGCAGTATTTT
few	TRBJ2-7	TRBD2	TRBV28	CAGSTGRFAYEQYF	TGTGCCGGCTCCACCGGGAGGTTCGCCTACGAGCAGTACTTC
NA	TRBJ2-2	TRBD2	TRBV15	CATSRDFLAGVGGELFF	TGTGCCACCAGCAGAGATTTCCTAGCGGGAGTTGGCGGGGAGCTGTTTTTT
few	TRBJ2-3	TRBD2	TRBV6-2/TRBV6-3	CASSAGATTQYF	TGTGCCAGCAGCGCGGGAGCCACTACGCAGTATTTT
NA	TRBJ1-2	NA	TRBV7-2	CASSLLTGSVRGYTF	TGTGCCAGCAGCCTCCTAACAGGGAGTGTTCGTGGCTACACCTTC
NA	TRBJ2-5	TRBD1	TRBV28	CASSLWTGEETQYF	TGTGCCAGCAGTTTATGGACAGGGGAAGAGACCCAGTACTTC
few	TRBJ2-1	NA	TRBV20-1	CSARVRWSSYNEQFF	TGCAGTGCTAGAGTAAGGTGGAGCTCCTACAATGAGCAGTTCTTC
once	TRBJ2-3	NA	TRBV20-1	CSAKTKPPPTDTQYF	TGCAGTGCTAAGACTAAACCACCTCCCACAGATACGCAGTATTTT
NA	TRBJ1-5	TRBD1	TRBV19	CASSKGQGAGQPQHF	TGTGCCAGTAGTAAGGGACAGGGGGCCGGGCAGCCCCAGCATTTT
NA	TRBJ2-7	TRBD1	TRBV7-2	CASSQRTGTYEQYF	TGTGCCAGCAGCCAAAGGACAGGGACCTACGAGCAGTACTTC
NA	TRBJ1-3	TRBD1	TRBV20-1	CSAATGAGNTIYF	TGCAGTGCAGCGACAGGGGCTGGAAACACCATATATTTT
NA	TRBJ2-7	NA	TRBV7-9	CASSHVPGDEQYF	TGTGCCAGCAGCCATGTACCGGGGGACGAGCAGTACTTC
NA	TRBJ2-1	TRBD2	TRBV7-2	CASSPSSGRNNEQFF	TGTGCCAGCAGCCCGTCTAGCGGGAGGAACAATGAGCAGTTCTTC